The source of this T cell receptor (beta chain) is a study of control samples from healthy donors and cancer patients. Produced via immunoSEQ multiplex PCR; TCRdb's table is partial and in-frame only. The table includes 110,000 to 150,000 clones, just under 95% detected once. Trimming shortened V by 1 base and J by 2 bases, and 9 bases separated the two germline ends. The CDR3 runs to 14 residues. Germline values: CDR1 KGHSH, CDR2 LQKENI. J is TRBJ2-7 and V is TRBV18; D gene unclear. Sequences were obtained from blood. This receptor was identified in a young man in good health. The CDR3 here is CASSPQSDTYEQYF. CDR3 DNA sequence: TGTGCCAGCTCACCACAATCAGACACCTACGAGCAGTACTTC. Complete variable domain (other parts from reference TRBV18 and TRBJ2-7): NAGVMQNPRHLVRRRGQEARLRCSPMKGHSHVYWYRQLPEEGLKFMVYLQKENIIDESGMPKERFSAEFPKEGPSILRIQQVVRGDSAAYFCASSPQSDTYEQYFGPGTRLTVT.